A selection of T cell receptor beta chains follows, all from one sample in a study of graft-versus-host responses after intestinal transplantation. Their recognized antigens are unknown. The protocol was immunoSEQ multiplex PCR, while the TCRdb copy is restricted to in-frame clones and leaves out a portion. The table records more than 95,000 clones, around 90% of them present only once. The source was unstimulated CD4+ T cells sorted from spleen or lymph node cells, collected before intestinal transplant. The source of these receptors is a human donor who received an intestinal transplant. Both conserved end residues are part of each CDR3. Fields, in order: CDR3 protein, J gene, V gene.

CDR3: CASRTGIVYEQYF
J: TRBJ2-7
V: TRBV2

CDR3: CASSFNPAGNEQFF
J: TRBJ2-1
V: TRBV5-4

CDR3: CASSQVQRLNTGELFF
J: TRBJ2-2
V: TRBV4-2

CDR3: CASSRQPNEQFF
J: TRBJ2-1
V: TRBV21-1

CDR3: CASTNPREALHNEQFF
J: TRBJ2-1
V: TRBV6-6

CDR3: CAIAGDTYEQYF
J: TRBJ2-7
V: TRBV10-3

CDR3: CASSSRDRGTYEQYF
J: TRBJ2-7
V: TRBV27

CDR3: CASSLVVSYGYTF
J: TRBJ1-2
V: TRBV7-9

CDR3: CASSLASTGRGNTIYF
J: TRBJ1-3
V: TRBV7-9

CDR3: CASGLSPGGGQETQYF
J: TRBJ2-5
V: TRBV12-5

CDR3: CASSPTFGATDTQYF
J: TRBJ2-3
V: TRBV7-2

CDR3: CASSRQGPTYEQYF
J: TRBJ2-7
V: TRBV2

CDR3: CASSYSVRETQYF
J: TRBJ2-5
V: TRBV6-5

CDR3: CASSMRGIGETQYF
J: TRBJ2-5
V: TRBV19

CDR3: CASSVGDRGRGTEAFF
J: TRBJ1-1
V: TRBV19

CDR3: CASSSSSGGIRGTQYF
J: TRBJ2-5
V: TRBV7-3